Listed below are T cell receptor beta chains from one sample, sequenced in a study of blood T cell repertoires in COVID-19. The repertoire was sequenced with immunoSEQ multiplex PCR; TCRdb's copy has only in-frame clones and lacks some. The sample holds around 310,000 clones, around 92% seen once. Sequenced input: PBMCs or T cells enriched from blood (not recorded which). These receptor sequences come from a woman aged 25 to 39 who had recovered from COVID-19. The CDR3 runs from the conserved cysteine through the conserved F or W. The D gene is left open where the match is weak. Part of the rows lack a size; the others show once, few, many or a class for expanded clones.

TRBV5-4	TRBD2	TRBJ2-7	NA	TGTGCCAGCAGCCAGACTAGCGGGAGGGGCGAGCAGTACTTC	CASSQTSGRGEQYF
TRBV28	TRBD1	TRBJ2-5	few	TGTGCCACCGGTCAAGACAGGGCCGGAGGAGAGACCCAGTACTTC	CATGQDRAGGETQYF
TRBV27	NA	TRBJ2-1	once	TGTGCCAGCACCCCCTCTAGGTACCGGGAGCAGTTCTTC	CASTPSRYREQFF
TRBV12-5	TRBD1	TRBJ1-3	NA	TGTGCTAGTGGTTTGGGACAGGGACCCTCTGGAAACACCATATATTTT	CASGLGQGPSGNTIYF
TRBV18	TRBD1	TRBJ1-1	NA	TGTGCCAGCTCACTAAACAGGGGAATGAACACTGAAGCTTTCTTT	CASSLNRGMNTEAFF
TRBV27	NA	TRBJ1-4	NA	TGTGCCAGCAGTATCAACAGGGTTCATGAAAAACTGTTTTTT	CASSINRVHEKLFF
TRBV7-2	NA	TRBJ2-1	NA	TGTGCCAGCAGCCTGGGGGCATCCCGCGTCAATGAGCAGTTCTTC	CASSLGASRVNEQFF
TRBV4-3	TRBD2	TRBJ2-7	NA	TGCGCCAGCAGCCAAGGAGGGACTAGCTTCCACGAGCAGTACTTC	CASSQGGTSFHEQYF
TRBV13	TRBD2	TRBJ2-7	NA	TGTGCCAGCAGCGCCTCTAGCGGAGGGACGGAGTACTTC	CASSASSGGTEYF
TRBV14	TRBD1	TRBJ2-7	NA	TGTGCCAGCAGCCAAGATGCCCCGGGACAGGGCTACGAGCAGTACTTC	CASSQDAPGQGYEQYF
TRBV4-1	TRBD1	TRBJ2-1	NA	TGCGCCAGCAGCCGGGACAGGGTGCAGTTCTTC	CASSRDRVQFF
TRBV29-1	TRBD2	TRBJ2-7	NA	TGCAGCGTTGTCGGCGGGAGCGCCTACGAGCAGTACTTC	CSVVGGSAYEQYF
TRBV28	NA	TRBJ2-2	once	TGTGCCAGCAGTTTACTGAACACCGGGGAGCTGTTTTTT	CASSLLNTGELFF
TRBV5-8	TRBD2	TRBJ2-3	once	TGTGCCAGCAGCTGGGGACTAGCGGGAGATTACACGCAGTATTTT	CASSWGLAGDYTQYF